This T cell receptor (beta chain) was identified in a study of T-cell memory formation after mild COVID-19. Study-level points and caveats: Clones which contracted sat mainly in CM and EM if CD4+, and in EMRA if CD8+.

There are a few counts of this clonotype. The target antigen is unknown. The CDR3 extends over 16 amino acids. The V gene's germline CDR1 is SGHVS and CDR2 FNYEAQ. Between the trimmed V and J ends, which lost 4 bases and 0 bases, there was a span of 13 bases. TCR alpha and TCR beta cDNA libraries carrying sample barcodes and UMIs were produced by 5'RACE using constant-segment primers. Using its own MiXCR run on the 5' RACE reads, TCRdb lists one record per CDR3 protein. The sample has a few hundred thousand distinct CDR3 sequences, 25% to 30% seen once. The sample comprised PBMCs or a T cell subset sorted from them (not recorded which). This sequence joins TRBV7-6 and TRBJ2-4, with D possibly matching TRBD2 (6 bases). The receptor comes from an adult woman who had mild COVID-19 (a few samples of this study predate the infection). Cell type and time point are not known. The CDR3 sequence is CASSSSSVVAKNIQYF. CDR3 bases: TGTGCCAGCAGCTCATCTAGCGTAGTAGCCAAAAACATTCAGTACTTC. Looking up the rest from reference TRBV7-6 and TRBJ2-4 gives the full variable domain: GAGVSQSPRYKVTKRGQDVALRCDPISGHVSLYWYRQALGQGPEFLTYFNYEAQQDKSGLPNDRFSAERPEGSISTLTIQRTEQRDSAMYRCASSSSSVVAKNIQYFGAGTRLSVL.